Below are 8 T cell receptor beta chains sequenced from a single sample in a study of STAT5B mutations in CD4+ large granular lymphocyte leukemia. Produced via immunoSEQ multiplex PCR; TCRdb's table is partial and in-frame only. This table holds about 40,000 clones, approximately 80% found once. The sample consisted of CD4+ T cells from blood buffy coats. These receptors were collected from a human donor in good health.

This chain joins TRBV12-5 and TRBJ1-3; D is uncertain. V lost 0 bases and J 2 bases, leaving 8 bases between the germline ends. The germline gives CDR1 LGHNT, CDR2 FRNRAP. The CDR3 extends over 15 amino acids. The CDR3 DNA reads TGTGCTAGTGGTTTGGTATCATATGCTGGAAACACCATATATTTT. Translation gives CASGLVSYAGNTIYF.

V and J are TRBV6-1 and TRBJ2-3, with a weak D call TRBD2 (6 bases). Germline CDR1 MNHNS, CDR2 SASEGT. Between the trimmed V and J ends, which lost 3 bases and 6 bases, there was a span of 16 bases. CDR3 length equals 15 residues. The CDR3 coding sequence is TGTGCCAGCAGTGAGGGTAGCGGATGGGGGGATACGCAGTATTTT. It specifies CASSEGSGWGDTQYF.

The gene calls are TRBV5-1 and TRBJ2-1; 10 positions agree with TRBD2. Trimming cost V 0 bases and J 6 bases; bases outside gene matches: 6. The CDR3 covers 16 residues. Germline V lookup: CDR1 SGHRS, CDR2 YFSETQ. CDR3 bases: TGCGCCAGCAGCTTGGAGGCTAGCGGGAGCTCCAATGAGCAGTTCTTC. Translating it yields CASSLEASGSSNEQFF.

This sequence joins TRBV7-9 and TRBJ1-1; D unclear. Trimming shortened V by 5 bases and J by 4 bases, and 14 bases separated the two germline ends. Germline-derived CDR1 and CDR2 are SEHNR and FQNEAQ (reference sequence). The CDR3 covers 14 residues. CDR3 sequence (DNA): TGTGCCAGCAGCCAAAGCAAGGGAAGCACTGAAGCTTTCTTT. This codes for CASSQSKGSTEAFF.

The V call is TRBV27, the J call TRBJ2-6; D may correspond to TRBD1 or TRBD2 (5 bases each). In germline, CDR1 is MNHEY, CDR2 SMNVEV (reference sequence). Trimming cost V 5 bases and J 1 base, with 12 bases left between them. The CDR3 loop spans 16 amino acids. CDR3 amino acids: CASSTWDGSGANVLTF. The CDR3 DNA reads TGTGCCAGCAGTACATGGGACGGATCTGGGGCCAACGTCCTGACTTTC.

The chain has TRBV4-1 and TRBJ2-5; TRBD1 agrees at 7 bases. With the DNA end fitting TRBJ2-7 better, the J assignment may be wrong. Germline V gene lookup returns CDR1 MGHRA and CDR2 YSYEKL. The length of the CDR3 is 14 residues. CDR3 loop: CASSYPGQTYEQYF. The CDR3 nucleotides read TGCGCCAGCAGCTACCCGGGACAGACCTACGAGCAGTACTTC.

J is TRBJ2-7 and V is TRBV9, with D uncertain. Per germline, CDR1 SGDLS and CDR2 YYNGEE. V gave up 0 bases and J gave up 2 bases, with 9 bases separating them. The CDR3 is 14 amino acids. The CDR3 coding sequence is TGTGCCAGCAGCGTAGAGGGCTTGCCCTACGAGCAGTACTTC. Its protein product is CASSVEGLPYEQYF.

The chain joins TRBV7-9 to TRBJ1-5; D is unresolved. From germline, CDR1 is SEHNR and CDR2 FQNEAQ (reference sequence). V lost 2 bases and J lost 3, with 11 bases in between. The CDR3 extends over 15 amino acids. Here the CDR3 DNA reads TGTGCCAGCAGCTTATCGGGGAGCTCCAATCAGCCCCAGCATTTT. This codes for CASSLSGSSNQPQHF.